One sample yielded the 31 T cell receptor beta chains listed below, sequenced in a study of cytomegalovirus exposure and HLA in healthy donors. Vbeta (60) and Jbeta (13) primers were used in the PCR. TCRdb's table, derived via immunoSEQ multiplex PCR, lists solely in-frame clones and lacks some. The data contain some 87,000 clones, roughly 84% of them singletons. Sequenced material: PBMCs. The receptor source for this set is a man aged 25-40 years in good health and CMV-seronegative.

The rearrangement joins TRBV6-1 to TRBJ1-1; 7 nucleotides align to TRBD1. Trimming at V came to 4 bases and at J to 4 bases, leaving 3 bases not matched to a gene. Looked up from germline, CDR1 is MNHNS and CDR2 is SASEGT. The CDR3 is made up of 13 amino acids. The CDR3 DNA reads TGTGCCAGCAGTGTGTACAGGGGCACTGAAGCTTTCTTT. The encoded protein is CASSVYRGTEAFF.

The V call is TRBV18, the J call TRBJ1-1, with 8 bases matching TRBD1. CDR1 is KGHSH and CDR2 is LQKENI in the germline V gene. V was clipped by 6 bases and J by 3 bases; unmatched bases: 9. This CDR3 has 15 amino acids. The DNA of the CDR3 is TGTGCCAGCTCGCAGGGGGGCAGGGGGCACACTGAAGCTTTCTTT. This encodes CASSQGGRGHTEAFF.

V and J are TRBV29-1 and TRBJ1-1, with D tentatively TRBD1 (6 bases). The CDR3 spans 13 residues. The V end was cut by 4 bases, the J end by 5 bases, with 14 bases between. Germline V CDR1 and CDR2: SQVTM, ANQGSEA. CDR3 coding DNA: TGCAGCGTTGGAGGCAGGGGTTGGACTGAAGCTTTCTTT. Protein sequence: CSVGGRGWTEAFF.

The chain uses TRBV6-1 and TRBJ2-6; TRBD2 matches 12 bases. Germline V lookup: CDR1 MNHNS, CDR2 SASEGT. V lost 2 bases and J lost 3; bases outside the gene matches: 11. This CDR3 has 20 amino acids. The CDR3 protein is CASSESLAGGPWSGANVLTF. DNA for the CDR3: TGTGCCAGCAGTGAATCGCTAGCGGGGGGGCCGTGGAGTGGGGCCAACGTCCTGACTTTC.

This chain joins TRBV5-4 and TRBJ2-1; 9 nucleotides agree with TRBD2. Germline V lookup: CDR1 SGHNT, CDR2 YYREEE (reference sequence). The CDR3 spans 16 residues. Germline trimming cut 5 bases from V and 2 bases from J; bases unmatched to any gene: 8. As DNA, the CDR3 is TGTGCCAGCAGTCCGAGCGGGGGGCTCACCTACAATGAGCAGTTCTTC. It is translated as CASSPSGGLTYNEQFF.

The CDR3 is CASSCGQGSSNQPQHF. In DNA form, the CDR3 reads TGTGCCAGCAGCTGTGGACAGGGGTCTAGCAATCAGCCCCAGCATTTT. The genes are TRBV7-2 and TRBJ1-5; 9 nucleotides agree with TRBD1. V shed 4 bases and J 0 bases; nucleotides not matched to a gene: 4. There are 16 residues in the CDR3. Per the germline V gene, CDR1 is SGHTA and CDR2 is FQGNSA.

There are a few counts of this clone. CDR3 bases: TGTGCCACCAGCGGACAGGGGGGCTATAGTGGCTACACCTTC. This encodes CATSGQGGYSGYTF. The J gene is TRBJ1-2, the V gene TRBV15, with 10 bases fitting TRBD1. The CDR3 contains 14 residues. Trimming cost V 5 bases and J 7 bases; bases outside gene matches: 7. Germline CDR1 reads LNHNV; CDR2 reads YYDKDF (reference sequence).

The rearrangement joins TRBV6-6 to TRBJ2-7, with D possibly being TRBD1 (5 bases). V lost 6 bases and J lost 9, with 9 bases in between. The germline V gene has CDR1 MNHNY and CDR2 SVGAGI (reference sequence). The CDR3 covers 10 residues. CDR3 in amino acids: CASRDSLQYF. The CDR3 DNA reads TGTGCCAGCAGAGACAGCCTGCAGTACTTC.

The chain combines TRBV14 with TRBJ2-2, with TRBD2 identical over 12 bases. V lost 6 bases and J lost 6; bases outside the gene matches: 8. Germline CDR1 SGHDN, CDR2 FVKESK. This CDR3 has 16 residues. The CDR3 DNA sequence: TGTGCCAGCAGGCCGACTAGCGGGGGACAGGCCGGGGAGCTGTTTTTT. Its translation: CASRPTSGGQAGELFF. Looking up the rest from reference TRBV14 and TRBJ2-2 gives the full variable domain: EAGVTQFPSHSVIEKGQTVTLRCDPISGHDNLYWYRRVMGKEIKFLLHFVKESKQDESGMPNNRFLAERTGGTYSTLKVQPAELEDSGVYFCASRPTSGGQAGELFFGEGSRLTVL.

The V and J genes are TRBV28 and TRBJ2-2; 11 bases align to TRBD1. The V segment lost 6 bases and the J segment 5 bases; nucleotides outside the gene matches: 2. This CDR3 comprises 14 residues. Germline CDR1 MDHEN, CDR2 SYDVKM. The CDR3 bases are TGTGCCAGCAGGGGACAGGGGGAAACCGGGGAGCTGTTTTTT. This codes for CASRGQGETGELFF.

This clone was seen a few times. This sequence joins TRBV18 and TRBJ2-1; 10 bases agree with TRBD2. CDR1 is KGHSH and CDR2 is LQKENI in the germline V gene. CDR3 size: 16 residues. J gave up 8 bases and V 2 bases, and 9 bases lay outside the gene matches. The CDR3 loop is CASSPLAGGPSDEQFF. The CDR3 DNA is TGTGCCAGCTCACCATTAGCGGGGGGCCCCTCGGATGAGCAGTTCTTC.

CDR3 residues: CSGAGRLFQETQYF. The CDR3 DNA sequence: TGCAGCGGCGCAGGGAGGTTGTTCCAAGAGACCCAGTACTTC. The J gene is TRBJ2-5, the V gene TRBV29-1; the D gene is possibly TRBD2 (6 bases). Germline values: CDR1 SQVTM, CDR2 ANQGSEA. Trimming pared 7 bases from V and 1 base from J, leaving 16 bases between. This CDR3 contains 14 residues.

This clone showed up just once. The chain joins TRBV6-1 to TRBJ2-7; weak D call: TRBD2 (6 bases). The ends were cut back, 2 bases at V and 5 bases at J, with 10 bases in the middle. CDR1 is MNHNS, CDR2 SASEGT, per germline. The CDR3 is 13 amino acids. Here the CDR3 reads CASSELPGDEQYF. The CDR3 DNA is TGTGCCAGCAGTGAACTACCGGGGGACGAGCAGTACTTC.

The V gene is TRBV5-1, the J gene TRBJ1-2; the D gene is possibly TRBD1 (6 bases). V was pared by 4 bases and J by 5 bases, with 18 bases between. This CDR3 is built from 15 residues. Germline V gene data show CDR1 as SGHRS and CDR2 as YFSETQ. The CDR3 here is CASSTSQGSGYGYTF. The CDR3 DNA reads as TGCGCCAGCAGCACCTCACAGGGTTCCGGGTATGGCTACACCTTC.

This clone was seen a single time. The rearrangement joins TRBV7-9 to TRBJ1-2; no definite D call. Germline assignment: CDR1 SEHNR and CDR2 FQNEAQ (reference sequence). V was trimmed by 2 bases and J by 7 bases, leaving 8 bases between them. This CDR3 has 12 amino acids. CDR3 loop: CASSLQEAGYTF. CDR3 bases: TGTGCCAGCAGCTTACAGGAGGCTGGCTACACCTTC.

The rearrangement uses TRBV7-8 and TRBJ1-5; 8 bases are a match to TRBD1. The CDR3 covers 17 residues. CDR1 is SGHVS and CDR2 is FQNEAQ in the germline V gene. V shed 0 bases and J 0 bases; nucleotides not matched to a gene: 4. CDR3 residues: CASSLAGDRSSNQPQHF. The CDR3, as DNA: TGTGCCAGCAGCTTAGCCGGGGACAGGAGTAGCAATCAGCCCCAGCATTTT.

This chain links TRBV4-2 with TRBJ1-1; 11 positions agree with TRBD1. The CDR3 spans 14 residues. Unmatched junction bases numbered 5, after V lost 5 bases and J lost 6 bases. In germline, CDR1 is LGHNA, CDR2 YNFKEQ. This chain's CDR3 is CASSLGTGGAEAFF. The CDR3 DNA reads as TGTGCCAGCAGCTTAGGGACAGGGGGTGCTGAAGCTTTCTTT.

CDR3 nucleotide sequence: TGTGCCAGCAGCTTAGGGGACAGGAGGGCTGAAGCTTTCTTT. Its translation: CASSLGDRRAEAFF. This chain connects TRBV7-3 to TRBJ1-1; 8 bases are a match to TRBD1. The CDR3 runs 14 residues. Looked up from germline, CDR1 is SGHTA and CDR2 is FQGTGA. The V and J ends lost 2 bases and 6 bases, in that order; junction bases with no gene match: 5.

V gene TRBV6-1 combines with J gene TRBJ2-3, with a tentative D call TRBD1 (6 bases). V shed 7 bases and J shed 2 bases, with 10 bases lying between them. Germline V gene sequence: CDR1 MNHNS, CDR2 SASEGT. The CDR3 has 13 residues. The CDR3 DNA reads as TGTGCCAGCATTGGACAGATCACAGATACGCAGTATTTT. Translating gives CASIGQITDTQYF.

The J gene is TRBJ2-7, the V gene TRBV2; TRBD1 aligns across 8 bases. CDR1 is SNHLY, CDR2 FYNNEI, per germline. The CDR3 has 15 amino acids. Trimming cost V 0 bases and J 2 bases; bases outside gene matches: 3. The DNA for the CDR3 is TGTGCCAGCAGTGAAGCAGGACAGGGAACCTACGAGCAGTACTTC. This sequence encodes CASSEAGQGTYEQYF.

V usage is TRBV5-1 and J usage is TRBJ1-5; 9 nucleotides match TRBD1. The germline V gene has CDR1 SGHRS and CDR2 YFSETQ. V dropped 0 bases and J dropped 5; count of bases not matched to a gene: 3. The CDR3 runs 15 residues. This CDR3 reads CASSLGTGEDQPQHF. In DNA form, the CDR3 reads TGCGCCAGCAGCTTGGGGACAGGGGAAGATCAGCCCCAGCATTTT.

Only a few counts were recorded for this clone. CDR3 amino acids: CASSYSRDRDTDTQYF. In nucleotides, the CDR3 is TGTGCCAGCAGTTACTCTAGGGACAGGGACACAGATACGCAGTATTTT. V usage is TRBV6-5 and J usage is TRBJ2-3, with TRBD1 matching 9 bases. V lost 0 bases to trimming and J lost 2 bases; unmatched junction nucleotides: 3. This CDR3 region has 16 residues. CDR1 is MNHEY and CDR2 is SVGAGI in the germline V gene.

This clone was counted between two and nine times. CDR3 region: CASSPTTNSNQPQHF. DNA for the CDR3: TGTGCCAGCAGTCCCACAACGAATAGCAATCAGCCCCAGCATTTT. The V call is TRBV6-1, the J call TRBJ1-5, with D unresolved. The CDR3 has 15 amino acids. The germline CDR1 and CDR2 sequences are MNHNS and SASEGT. V shed 5 bases and J shed 0 bases, with 11 bases lying between them.

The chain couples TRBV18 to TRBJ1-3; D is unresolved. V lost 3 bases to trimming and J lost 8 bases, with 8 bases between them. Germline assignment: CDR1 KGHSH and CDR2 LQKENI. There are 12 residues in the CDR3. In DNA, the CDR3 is TGTGCCAGCTCACCCCGTGTAGACACCATATATTTT. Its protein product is CASSPRVDTIYF.

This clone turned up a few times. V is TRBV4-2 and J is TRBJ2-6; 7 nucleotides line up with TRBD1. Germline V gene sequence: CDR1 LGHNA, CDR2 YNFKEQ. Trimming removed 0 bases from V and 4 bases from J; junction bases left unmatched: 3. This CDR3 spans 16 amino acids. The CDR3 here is CASSQEEGAGANVLTF. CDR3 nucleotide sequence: TGTGCCAGCAGCCAAGAAGAGGGGGCCGGGGCCAACGTCCTGACTTTC.

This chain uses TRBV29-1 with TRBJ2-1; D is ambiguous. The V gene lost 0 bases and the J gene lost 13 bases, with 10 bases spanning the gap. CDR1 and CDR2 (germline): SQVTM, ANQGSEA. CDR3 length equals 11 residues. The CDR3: CSVEDLPYQFF. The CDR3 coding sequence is TGCAGCGTTGAAGATCTCCCCTATCAGTTCTTC.

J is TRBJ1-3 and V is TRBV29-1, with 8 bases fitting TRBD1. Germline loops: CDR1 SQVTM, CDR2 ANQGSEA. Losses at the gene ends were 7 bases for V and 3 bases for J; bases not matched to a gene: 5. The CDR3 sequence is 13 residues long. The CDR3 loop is CSAGQGLGNTIYF. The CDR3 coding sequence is TGCAGCGCTGGACAGGGACTTGGAAACACCATATATTTT.

The CDR3: CASSLTQGAGGELFF. The DNA of the CDR3 is TGTGCCAGCTCTCTAACACAGGGGGCTGGCGGGGAGCTGTTTTTT. The chain couples TRBV18 to TRBJ2-2; 9 nucleotides line up with TRBD1. This CDR3 region has 15 residues. Trimming at V came to 6 bases and at J to 7 bases, leaving 9 bases not matched to a gene. Germline values: CDR1 KGHSH, CDR2 LQKENI.

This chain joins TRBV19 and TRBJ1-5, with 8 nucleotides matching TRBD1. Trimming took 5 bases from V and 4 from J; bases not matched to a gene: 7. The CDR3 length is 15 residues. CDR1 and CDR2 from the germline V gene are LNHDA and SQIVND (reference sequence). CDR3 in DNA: TGTGCCAGTAGTTTCGGGCAGGGGGCAAATCAGCCCCAGCATTTT. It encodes CASSFGQGANQPQHF. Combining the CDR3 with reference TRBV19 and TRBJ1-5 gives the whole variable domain DGGITQSPKYLFRKEGQNVTLSCEQNLNHDAMYWYRQDPGQGLRLIYYSQIVNDFQKGDIAEGYSVSREKKESFPLTVTSAQKNPTAFYLCASSFGQGANQPQHFGDGTRLSIL.

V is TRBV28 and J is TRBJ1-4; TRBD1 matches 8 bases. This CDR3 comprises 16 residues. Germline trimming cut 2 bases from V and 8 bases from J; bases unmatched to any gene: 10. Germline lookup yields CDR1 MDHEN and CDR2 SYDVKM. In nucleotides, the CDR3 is TGTGCCAGCAGTTTAGGGTCGACAGGGGTCGGGGAAAAACTGTTTTTT. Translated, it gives CASSLGSTGVGEKLFF.

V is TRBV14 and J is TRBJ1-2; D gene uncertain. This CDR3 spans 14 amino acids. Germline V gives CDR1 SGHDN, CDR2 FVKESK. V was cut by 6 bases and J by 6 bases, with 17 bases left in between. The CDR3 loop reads CASSRLGVGNGYTF. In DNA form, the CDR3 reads TGTGCCAGCAGTCGTCTCGGGGTGGGCAATGGCTACACCTTC.